Below, 18 T cell receptor beta chains from the same sample are listed, as sequenced in a study of T cells in Graves' hyperthyroidism and ophthalmopathy. RNA transcripts yielded amplified TCR beta CDR3 regions. First-round RT-PCR with HTBI primers amplified the TCR CDR3 region. TCRdb passed the multiplex PCR reads through MiXCR, listing each CDR3 protein once. This table has more than 500,000 distinct CDR3 sequences, more than 15% appearing once. The sample consisted of blood. The receptors stem from a woman aged 25 to 45 with Graves' ophthalmopathy.

CDR3: CASSYSREGLYTGELFF. In DNA, the CDR3 is TGTGCCAGCAGTTACTCGCGGGAGGGCCTTTACACCGGGGAGCTGTTTTTT. The chain joins TRBV6-2 or TRBV6-3 to TRBJ2-2; 9 bases map to TRBD2. Germline CDR1 reads MNHEY; CDR2 reads SVGEGT. The CDR3 covers 17 residues. The V and J ends lost 0 bases and 3 bases, in that order; junction bases with no gene match: 5.

This clonotype was picked up many times. V and J are TRBV11-2 and TRBJ2-5, with a weak D call TRBD2 (6 bases). Germline V gives CDR1 SGHAT, CDR2 FQNNGV. Trimming left V 0 bases short and J 7 bases short, with 15 bases between. The CDR3 covers 15 residues. This CDR3 reads CASSLEPGSLGTQYF. CDR3 nucleotide sequence: TGTGCCAGCAGCTTAGAGCCCGGGAGCCTGGGGACCCAGTACTTC. Looking up the rest from reference TRBV11-2 and TRBJ2-5 gives the full variable domain: EAGVAQSPRYKIIEKRQSVAFWCNPISGHATLYWYQQILGQGPKLLIQFQNNGVVDDSQLPKDRFSAERLKGVDSTLKIQPAKLEDSAVYLCASSLEPGSLGTQYFGPGTRLLVL.

This clonotype was seen a few times. This chain joins TRBV19 and TRBJ2-7; TRBD2 aligns across 12 bases. V was clipped by 6 bases and J by 4 bases; unmatched bases: 13. CDR1 is LNHDA, CDR2 SQIVND, per germline (reference sequence). This CDR3 comprises 17 residues. DNA of the CDR3: TGTGCCAGTAGCCGGAGGTCGTCCGGGACTAGCGGGTACGAGCAGTACTTC. This encodes CASSRRSSGTSGYEQYF.

The rearrangement links TRBV10-3 to TRBJ2-7; tentative D call: TRBD1 (5 bases). The CDR3 extends over 14 amino acids. V was shortened by 3 bases and J by 7 bases, with 16 bases between the two germline ends. Germline V gives CDR1 ENHRY, CDR2 SYGVKD. In DNA, the CDR3 is TGTGCCATCAGTGATAAGGGGCTTGTAGAGGAGCAGTACTTC. This sequence encodes CAISDKGLVEEQYF.

The chain links TRBV20-1 to TRBJ2-7; 8 bases agree with TRBD1. The CDR3 is made up of 15 amino acids. CDR1 DFQATT and CDR2 SNEGSKA come from the germline V gene (reference sequence). With V trimmed by 3 bases and J by 2 bases, 9 bases remained unmatched. The CDR3 coding sequence is TGCAGTGCTAGTAAGGGACAGGTCCTTACCTACGAGCAGTACTTC. Its translation is CSASKGQVLTYEQYF.

There are many counts of this clonotype. J is TRBJ2-1 and V is TRBV5-1; the match to TRBD1 covers 7 bases. The germline CDR1 and CDR2 sequences are SGHRS and YFSETQ. CDR3 length equals 12 residues. J lost 9 bases, V lost 2 bases, and 2 bases had no gene match. The CDR3 region has the DNA TGCGCCAGCAGCTTTACAGGGGTTGAGCAGTTCTTC. The encoded protein is CASSFTGVEQFF. Combining the CDR3 with reference TRBV5-1 and TRBJ2-1 gives the whole variable domain KAGVTQTPRYLIKTRGQQVTLSCSPISGHRSVSWYQQTPGQGLQFLFEYFSETQRNKGNFPGRFSGRQFSNSRSEMNVSTLELGDSALYLCASSFTGVEQFFGPGTRLTVL.

This chain links TRBV3-1 with TRBJ2-7; D is undetermined. This CDR3 has 14 amino acids. The V end was cut by 1 base, the J end by 5 bases, with 12 bases between. CDR1 and CDR2 (germline): LGHDT, YNNKEL (reference sequence). CDR3 nucleotides: TGTGCCAGCAGCCAAGTAGAGAGGCCAGACGAGCAGTACTTC. Translation: CASSQVERPDEQYF.

This clonotype was seen at least ten times. The chain employs TRBV7-2 and TRBJ2-1; TRBD2 might be the D (6 bases). The V and J ends lost 4 bases and 5 bases respectively, with 15 bases between them. Germline CDR1 SGHTA, CDR2 FQGNSA. This CDR3 region has 15 residues. The CDR3 region has the DNA TGTGCCAGCAGCTCCCGGGACTTCCTAAACAATGAGCAGTTCTTC. Its translation: CASSSRDFLNNEQFF.

The J gene is TRBJ2-3, the V gene TRBV20-1; D is unresolved. The germline V gene has CDR1 DFQATT and CDR2 SNEGSKA (reference sequence). The germline V and J ends were trimmed by 4 bases and 5 bases, with 10 bases remaining between them. CDR3 length: 12 residues. The DNA of the CDR3 is TGCAGTGCTATCTCTAGTGAAGATACGCAGTATTTT. Its protein is CSAISSEDTQYF.

This clonotype was recorded many times. V usage is TRBV5-1 and J usage is TRBJ2-2; 9 bases are shared with TRBD1. Unmatched junction bases numbered 1, after V lost 5 bases and J lost 2 bases. The germline CDR1 and CDR2 sequences are SGHRS and YFSETQ. The CDR3 covers 14 residues. The DNA for the CDR3 is TGCGCCAGCAGACAGGGGGCTAACACCGGGGAGCTGTTTTTT. This sequence encodes CASRQGANTGELFF.

The chain employs TRBV12-3 or TRBV12-4 and TRBJ2-2, with 7 positions matching TRBD1. The CDR3 runs 14 residues. The junction had 6 bases not matched to a gene; V was cut back by 7 bases and J by 4 bases. The CDR3 DNA sequence: TGTGCCAGCACCCGGACAGGTCTCACCGGGGAGCTGTTTTTT. Protein product: CASTRTGLTGELFF.

The chain employs TRBV7-9 and TRBJ2-1; D might be TRBD2 (6 bases). The V end lost 5 bases, the J end lost 0 bases, and 11 bases lay between the germline ends. Germline V lookup: CDR1 SEHNR, CDR2 FQNEAQ (reference sequence). The CDR3 spans 15 residues. The CDR3 region has the DNA TGTGCCAGCAGCCGTAGAGCGGGCTCCTACAATGAGCAGTTCTTC. This codes for CASSRRAGSYNEQFF.

This clonotype turned up a few times. The chain employs TRBV6-1 and TRBJ1-6; possibly TRBD1 for D (5 bases). Germline loops: CDR1 MNHNS, CDR2 SASEGT. The CDR3 is 15 residues long. V lost 6 bases, J lost 4 bases, and 13 bases lay in between. CDR3 DNA: TGTGCCAGCAGGCCGCCGGGGCTTTATAATTCACCCCTCCACTTT. Its translation: CASRPPGLYNSPLHF.

This clonotype was recorded many times. The J gene is TRBJ1-1, the V gene TRBV5-6; no reliable D call. CDR1 is SGHDT, CDR2 YYEEEE, per germline. This CDR3 is 13 amino acids long. The V and J ends lost 4 bases and 10 bases respectively, with 17 bases between them. CDR3 DNA: TGTGCCAGCAGCCCTCAGTACAGTCGACGAGCTTTCTTT. Amino acid sequence: CASSPQYSRRAFF. Together with reference TRBV5-6 and TRBJ1-1, the CDR3 gives the full variable domain: DAGVTQSPTHLIKTRGQQVTLRCSPKSGHDTVSWYQQALGQGPQFIFQYYEEEERQRGNFPDRFSGHQFPNYSSELNVNALLLGDSALYLCASSPQYSRRAFFGQGTRLTVV.

This clonotype was counted only a few times. The chain links TRBV5-4 to TRBJ2-1, with TRBD1 identical over 8 bases. With V trimmed by 0 bases and J by 6 bases, 2 bases remained unmatched. The CDR3 totals 14 residues. Germline values: CDR1 SGHNT, CDR2 YYREEE (reference sequence). The CDR3 DNA sequence: TGTGCCAGCAGCTTGGTTGACAGGGGCAATGAGCAGTTCTTC. Translation: CASSLVDRGNEQFF.

The CDR3, as DNA: TGTGCCAGCTCACCGACGGGGACAATCTCTGGCTACACCTTC. Translated, it gives CASSPTGTISGYTF. V gene TRBV18 combines with J gene TRBJ1-2; possibly TRBD1 for D (6 bases). The CDR3 is made up of 14 amino acids. Germline CDR1 is KGHSH and CDR2 is LQKENI. Trimming took 3 bases from V and 7 from J, leaving 15 bases between them.

As to this clonotype: Sequence at one end of the junction differs from germline and may be a read error. The gene calls are TRBV18 and TRBJ1-1, with D hard to call. The V gene's germline CDR1 is KGHSH and CDR2 LQKENI. The CDR3 sequence is 14 residues long. Written as DNA, the CDR3 is TGTGACAGCTCACCGACGACACTGAACACTGAAGCTTTCTTT. This sequence encodes CDSSPTTLNTEAFF. Full variable domain (remainder filled in from reference TRBV18 and TRBJ1-1): NAGVMQNPRHLVRRRGQEARLRCSPMKGHSHVYWYRQLPEEGLKFMVYLQKENIIDESGMPKERFSAEFPKEGPSILRIQQVVRGDSAAYFCDSSPTTLNTEAFFGQGTRLTVV.

In this sample, this clonotype turned up many times. V is TRBV20-1 and J is TRBJ2-7, with a weak D call TRBD1 (6 bases). Trimming took off 6 bases at V and 2 bases at J, with 11 bases between the two ends. The germline V gene encodes CDR1 DFQATT and CDR2 SNEGSKA (reference sequence). CDR3 size: 12 residues. In DNA form, the CDR3 reads TGCAGTGCCCCCACAGGGCCCTACGAGCAGTACTTC. Its protein is CSAPTGPYEQYF.